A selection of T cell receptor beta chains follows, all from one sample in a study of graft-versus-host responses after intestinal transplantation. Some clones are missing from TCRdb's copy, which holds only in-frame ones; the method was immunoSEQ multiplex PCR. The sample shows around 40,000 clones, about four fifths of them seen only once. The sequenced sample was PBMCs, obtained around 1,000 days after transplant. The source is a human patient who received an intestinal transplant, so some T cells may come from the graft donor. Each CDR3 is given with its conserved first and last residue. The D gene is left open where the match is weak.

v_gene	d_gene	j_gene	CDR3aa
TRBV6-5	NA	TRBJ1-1	CASSYRRLNTEAFF
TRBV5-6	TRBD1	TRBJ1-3	CASSLGQAGNTIYF
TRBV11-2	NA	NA	CASSLPPGHSSYEQYF
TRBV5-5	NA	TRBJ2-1	CASSLGHLGNEQFF
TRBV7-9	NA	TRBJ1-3	CASSPQVPSGNTIYF
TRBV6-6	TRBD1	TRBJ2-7	CASSSGTGDYEQYF
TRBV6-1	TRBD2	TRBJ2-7	CASSALVTGGAYEQYF
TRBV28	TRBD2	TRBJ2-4	CASSRSSGRVGNIQYF
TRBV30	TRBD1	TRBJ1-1	CAWSLTGVGTEAFF
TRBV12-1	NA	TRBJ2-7	CASSFDETSSEQYF
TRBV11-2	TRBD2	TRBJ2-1	CASTPNRLAGHNEQFF
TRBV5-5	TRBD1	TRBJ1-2	CASSLVGDRANYGYTF
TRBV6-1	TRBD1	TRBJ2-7	CAGGPGQGADEQYF
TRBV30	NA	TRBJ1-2	CAWRWTLYGYTF
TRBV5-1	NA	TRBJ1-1	CASRAPNTEAFF
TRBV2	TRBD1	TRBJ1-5	CASSESRTGGQPQHF
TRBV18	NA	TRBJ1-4	CASSPGPGRRAEKLFF
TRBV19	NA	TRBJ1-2	CASSIAGAGEYGYTF
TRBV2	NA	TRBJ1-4	CASSERAGQNEKLFF
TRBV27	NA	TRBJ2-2	CASRETLGLNGELFF
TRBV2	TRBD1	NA	CASAGWTGQPGYWYEQYF
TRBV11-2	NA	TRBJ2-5	CASSLWGIQETQYF
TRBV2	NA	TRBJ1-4	CASSEEKTLVEKLFF
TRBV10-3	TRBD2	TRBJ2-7	CAISAGLAYSYEQYF
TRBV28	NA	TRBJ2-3	CASSFTDTDTQYF
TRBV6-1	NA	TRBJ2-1	CASSPLNEQFF
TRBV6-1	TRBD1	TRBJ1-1	CASSSLPQGEAFF
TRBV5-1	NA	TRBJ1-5	CASSLYGGDNQPQHF
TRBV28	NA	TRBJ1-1	CASTPAGRALRVAFF
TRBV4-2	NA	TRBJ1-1	CASSQVALGGDNTEAFF
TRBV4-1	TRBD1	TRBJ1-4	CASSYRQGINEKLFF
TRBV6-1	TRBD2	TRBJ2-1	CASSDTSGGANEQFF
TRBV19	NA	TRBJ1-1	CASSIGGGTEAFF
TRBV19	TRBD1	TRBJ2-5	CASSIDRGQETQYF
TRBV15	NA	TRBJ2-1	CATSRGRSSYNEQFF
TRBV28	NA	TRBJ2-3	CASRKGGYTDTQYF
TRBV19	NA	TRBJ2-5	CASRSHMEQETQYF
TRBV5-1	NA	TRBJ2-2	CASSLGGRTGELFF
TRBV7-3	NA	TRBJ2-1	CASSPSIGGYGEQFF
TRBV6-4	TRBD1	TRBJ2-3	CASSDSGGADTQYF
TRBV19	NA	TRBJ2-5	CASSIYGQETQYF
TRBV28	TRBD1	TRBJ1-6	CASSPADRGSNSPLHF